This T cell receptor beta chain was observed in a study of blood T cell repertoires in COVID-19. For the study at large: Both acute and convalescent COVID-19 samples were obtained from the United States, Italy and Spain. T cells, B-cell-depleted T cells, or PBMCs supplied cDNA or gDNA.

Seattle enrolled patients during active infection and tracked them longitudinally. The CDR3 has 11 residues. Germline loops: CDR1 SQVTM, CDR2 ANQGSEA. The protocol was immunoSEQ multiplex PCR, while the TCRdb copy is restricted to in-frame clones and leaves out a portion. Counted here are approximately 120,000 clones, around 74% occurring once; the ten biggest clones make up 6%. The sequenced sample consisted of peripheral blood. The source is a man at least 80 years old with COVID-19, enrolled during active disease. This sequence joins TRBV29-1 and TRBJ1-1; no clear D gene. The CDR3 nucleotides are TGCAGTGTCCGAGGGTACACTGAAGCTTTCTTT. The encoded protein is CSVRGYTEAFF.